This TCR beta chain appears in the sequencing data of a study of shared clonotypes between healthy human individuals. Unmatched junction bases numbered 9, after V lost 1 base and J lost 5 bases. From germline, CDR1 is SGHDN and CDR2 FVKESK. This CDR3 spans 16 amino acids. Remarks on this clone: Its antigen is as yet unknown.

CD4+ cells underwent separation, giving CD45RA+ naive and CD45RA-negative memory subsets. Notes on the study in general: Some clonotypes were shared by all four sorted-subset donors, while others were not shared. The non-shared ones had lower generation probabilities than the shared ones. Four donors showed sharing of approximately 5% of naive CD4 clonotypes.

Some clones are missing from TCRdb's copy, which holds only in-frame ones; the method was immunoSEQ multiplex PCR. The profile shows fewer than 3 million clones, about nine tenths of them singletons. The specimen was naive CD4+ T cells from PBMCs. Described subset: CD45RA+ positively selected. This clonotype was obtained from a man aged 18 to 35 in good health. Some clones in this sample may be carry-over from other donors' samples. J is TRBJ2-7 and V is TRBV14; TRBD1 matches 9 bases. The CDR3 DNA is TGTGCCAGCAGCCAAGTACGGGGACAGGGCCCCCACGAGCAGTACTTC. Translated: CASSQVRGQGPHEQYF. Together with reference TRBV14 and TRBJ2-7, the CDR3 gives the full variable domain: EAGVTQFPSHSVIEKGQTVTLRCDPISGHDNLYWYRRVMGKEIKFLLHFVKESKQDESGMPNNRFLAERTGGTYSTLKVQPAELEDSGVYFCASSQVRGQGPHEQYFGPGTRLTVT.